The next 7 T cell receptor beta chains were all read from a single sample in a study of control samples from healthy donors and cancer patients (dated by TCRdb to about 2020). The method behind the library was the immunoSEQ multiplex PCR assay. TCRdb took this table from immuneACCESS and kept in-frame rearrangements with V and J called. Such tables lack part of the clones; where checked against another copy, unresolved V genes explain under half of the gap, and the rest is unexplained. The sample contains about 140,000 clones, about 90% of them found a single time. Under 9% of the sample comes from the top ten. The sample consisted of blood. The origin of the receptors is a man between 18 and 29 years old in good health.

The rearrangement links TRBV4-1 to TRBJ2-3; D unclear. Looked up from germline, CDR1 is MGHRA and CDR2 is YSYEKL. This CDR3 is 15 amino acids long. Trimming cost V 3 bases and J 0 bases, with 10 bases left between them. This CDR3 is CASSQGSSSTDTQYF. In nucleotides, the CDR3 is TGCGCCAGCAGCCAGGGGTCTTCTAGCACAGATACGCAGTATTTT.

This rearrangement joins TRBV4-2 to TRBJ1-2; the match to TRBD1 covers 8 bases. The length of the CDR3 is 18 residues. Germline V CDR1 and CDR2: LGHNA, YNFKEQ. The V and J ends lost 0 bases and 0 bases, in that order; junction bases with no gene match: 9. DNA for the CDR3: TGTGCCAGCAGCCAAGATCCCGGGAGGACAGGGCCTAACTATGGCTACACCTTC. Its translation: CASSQDPGRTGPNYGYTF.

The chain has TRBV20-1 and TRBJ2-3; D is ambiguous. Trimming pared 3 bases from V and 4 bases from J, leaving 5 bases between. This CDR3 has 11 amino acids. The germline CDR1 and CDR2 sequences are DFQATT and SNEGSKA (reference sequence). The CDR3 DNA reads TGCAGTGCTAGTATAGCAGATACGCAGTATTTT. Translating it yields CSASIADTQYF.

V is TRBV18 and J is TRBJ1-4; possible D gene TRBD1, 6 bases. Per germline, CDR1 KGHSH and CDR2 LQKENI. With 5 bases removed from V and 3 bases from J, the gap between germline ends came to 10 bases. This CDR3 spans 14 amino acids. The CDR3 nucleotides are TGTGCCAGCTCAACGACAGGCTCTAATGAAAAACTGTTTTTT. Amino acids: CASSTTGSNEKLFF.

The chain joins TRBV24-1 to TRBJ1-1; no definite D call. Germline CDR1 and CDR2: KGHDR and SFDVKD. The V and J ends lost 3 bases and 10 bases respectively, with 17 bases between them. The CDR3 extends over 14 amino acids. The CDR3 is CATSDAPVTRGAFF. CDR3 coding DNA: TGTGCCACCAGTGATGCGCCAGTGACTCGGGGAGCTTTCTTT.

DNA for the CDR3: TGTGCCAGTAAGGGAGACCTCGGGACAGGACATAGCAATCAGCCCCAGCATTTT. Translation: CASKGDLGTGHSNQPQHF. The chain uses TRBV19 and TRBJ1-5, with 8 bases that match TRBD1. Per the germline V gene, CDR1 is LNHDA and CDR2 is SQIVND (reference sequence). V was pared by 7 bases and J by 0 bases, with 14 bases of the junction left unmatched. The CDR3 extends over 18 amino acids. The full variable domain, rest sourced from reference TRBV19 and TRBJ1-5, is DGGITQSPKYLFRKEGQNVTLSCEQNLNHDAMYWYRQDPGQGLRLIYYSQIVNDFQKGDIAEGYSVSREKKESFPLTVTSAQKNPTAFYLCASKGDLGTGHSNQPQHFGDGTRLSIL.

The J gene is TRBJ1-6, the V gene TRBV2; 7 bases align to TRBD1. Germline V gives CDR1 SNHLY, CDR2 FYNNEI. The CDR3 contains 14 residues. The V segment lost 2 bases and the J segment 9 bases; nucleotides outside the gene matches: 4. CDR3 nucleotide sequence: TGTGCCAGCAGTGAAAAGGGGGCGCCTTCACCCCTCCACTTT. Encoded protein: CASSEKGAPSPLHF.